This TCR beta chain originates from a study of blood T cell repertoires in COVID-19. Study-wide background: Italy, Spain and the United States were the sources of the convalescent and acute COVID-19 samples. PBMCs, B-cell-depleted T cells, or T cells were the source of the cDNA or gDNA that made up the material.

Enrolled through a virtual design, the participants were between roughly 18 and 95 years of age and came from about two dozen US areas. Which cohort a participant joined came from the clinical history participants gave. Generated by immunoSEQ multiplex PCR, the TCRdb table keeps only in-frame clones and is missing some. The table has fewer than 250,000 clones, roughly 85% seen once. CDR3 length: 12 amino acids. CDR1 is MNHEY, CDR2 SMNVEV, per germline (reference sequence). Trimming stripped 5 bases from V and 2 bases from J, with 5 bases between. The TCR originated in a woman aged 45-59 years with acute COVID-19. Material for sequencing was PBMCs or T cells enriched from blood (not recorded which). The rearrangement links TRBV27 to TRBJ2-3; D ambiguous. In DNA, the CDR3 is TGTGCCAGCAGTGGCAACACAGATACGCAGTATTTT. Residues: CASSGNTDTQYF.